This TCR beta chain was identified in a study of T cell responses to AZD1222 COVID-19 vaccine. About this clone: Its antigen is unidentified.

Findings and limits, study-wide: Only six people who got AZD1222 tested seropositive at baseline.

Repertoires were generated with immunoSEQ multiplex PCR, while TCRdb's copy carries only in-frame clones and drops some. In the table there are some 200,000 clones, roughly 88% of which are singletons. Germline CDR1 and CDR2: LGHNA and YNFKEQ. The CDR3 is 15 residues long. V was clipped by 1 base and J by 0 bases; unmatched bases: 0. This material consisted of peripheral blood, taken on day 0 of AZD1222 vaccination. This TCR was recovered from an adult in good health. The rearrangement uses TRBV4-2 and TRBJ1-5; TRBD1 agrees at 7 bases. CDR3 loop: CASSQGDSSNQPQHF. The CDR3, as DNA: TGTGCCAGCAGCCAAGGGGACAGTAGCAATCAGCCCCAGCATTTT.